This record looks at one TCR beta chain sequence and its context. CDR3 length: 16 amino acids. Trimming removed 0 bases at V and 6 bases at J, with 17 bases between. Germline lookup yields CDR1 SGHNT and CDR2 YYREEE (reference sequence). The sample is drawn from a study of blood T cell repertoires in COVID-19. On the study more broadly: Sources were T cells, B-cell-depleted T cells, or PBMCs; the material itself was cDNA or gDNA.

Original data processing: The authors estimated nucleated cell counts from reference gene primer amplification. The repertoire was sequenced with immunoSEQ multiplex PCR; TCRdb's copy has only in-frame clones and lacks some. V and J calls and clone size are copied from that table; D and trimming were computed from the DNA. The sample holds fewer than 250,000 clones, about 80% seen once. This TCR came from a woman aged 55 to 70 with COVID-19, enrolled during active disease. The material sequenced was peripheral blood. The chain carries TRBV5-4 and TRBJ2-3; D possibly corresponds to TRBD2 (6 bases). Here the CDR3 DNA reads TGTGCCAGCAGCTTGGCCCTCGGGGGTGCCTGGGATACGCAGTATTTT. Amino acid sequence: CASSLALGGAWDTQYF.